The 23 T cell receptor beta chains listed next were all sequenced from one sample in a study of blood T cells in healthy people across ages (dated by TCRdb to about 2015). Library preparation was by 5' RACE. The instrument was an Illumina HiSeq 2500. A second about 7 to 11 cycle PCR used a sample-barcoded 5' primer and a J-beta primer mix. The public reads were reprocessed in TCRdb via fastp at Q25 and MiXCR, keeping in-frame beta chains. Rows are combined by CDR3 protein, so each entry shows the most common genes and DNA. This sample has about 640,000 distinct CDR3 sequences in its table, and 35% to 50% of those were observed once. The ten largest clones add up to roughly 30% of the sample. Sequencing input: blood. The source of these receptors is a man older than 75 in good health.

This clonotype was recorded at least ten times. V usage is TRBV27 and J usage is TRBJ1-2; TRBD1 is a possible D gene (5 bases). V was pared by 4 bases and J by 8 bases, with 11 bases between. The CDR3 covers 12 residues. In germline, CDR1 is MNHEY, CDR2 SMNVEV (reference sequence). CDR3 amino acids: CASSSTVGGYTF. DNA of the CDR3: TGTGCCAGCAGTTCGACAGTCGGGGGCTACACCTTC.

This clonotype was detected many times. The V call is TRBV7-2, the J call TRBJ2-3; 15 bases align to TRBD2. This CDR3 is built from 17 residues. In germline, CDR1 is SGHTA, CDR2 FQGNSA. After removal of 1 base from V and 5 bases from J, the junction contained 4 bases not matched to a gene. The CDR3 bases are TGTGCCAGCAGCTTAGGAGGACTAGCGGGAGGGCAAGATACGCAGTATTTT. Its translation: CASSLGGLAGGQDTQYF.

This chain uses TRBV6-5 with TRBJ2-7; D remains ambiguous. This CDR3 is built from 14 residues. The germline gives CDR1 MNHEY, CDR2 SVGAGI. The V gene lost 2 bases and the J gene lost 2 bases, with 10 bases spanning the gap. CDR3 coding DNA: TGTGCCAGCAGTTACAGGTCGGCCACCTACGAGCAGTACTTC. It translates to CASSYRSATYEQYF.

V usage is TRBV23-1 and J usage is TRBJ2-1; 9 bases match TRBD2. TRBV23-1 is an open reading frame, and its role is uncertain. V was pared by 3 bases and J by 3 bases, with 21 bases of the junction left unmatched. This CDR3 is built from 21 residues. The CDR3 here is CASSHSFPGHLREGLYNEQFF. The CDR3 region has the DNA TGCGCCAGCAGTCATTCCTTCCCGGGACACTTGCGGGAGGGCCTCTACAATGAGCAGTTCTTC.

This sequence joins TRBV5-6 and TRBJ2-1; 9 bases match TRBD2. The CDR3 sequence is 15 residues long. V gave up 6 bases and J gave up 2 bases; unmatched junction bases: 6. Per germline, CDR1 SGHDT and CDR2 YYEEEE. The CDR3 DNA sequence: TGTGCCAGCACCTTTGGCGGGGGGGCCTACAATGAGCAGTTCTTC. Amino acid sequence: CASTFGGGAYNEQFF.

This chain uses TRBV7-6 with TRBJ2-7; 8 bases are shared with TRBD1. CDR3 length equals 15 residues. Germline V gene lookup returns CDR1 SGHVS and CDR2 FNYEAQ. Unmatched junction bases numbered 12, after V lost 5 bases and J lost 6 bases. Written as DNA, the CDR3 is TGTGCCAGCAGCCTAACCGACAGGGGAGAAGCCGAGCAGTACTTC. Encoded protein: CASSLTDRGEAEQYF. The variable domain in full, with the rest retrieved from reference TRBV7-6 and TRBJ2-7, is GAGVSQSPRYKVTKRGQDVALRCDPISGHVSLYWYRQALGQGPEFLTYFNYEAQQDKSGLPNDRFSAERPEGSISTLTIQRTEQRDSAMYRCASSLTDRGEAEQYFGPGTRLTVT.

V is TRBV9 and J is TRBJ2-3; D is unclear. V lost 5 bases, J lost 0 bases, and 19 bases lay in between. Germline lookup yields CDR1 SGDLS and CDR2 YYNGEE. The CDR3 runs to 17 residues. CDR3 DNA sequence: TGTGCCAGCAGGGTTTACTCCGTGACCCTTAGCACAGATACGCAGTATTTT. It translates to CASRVYSVTLSTDTQYF. The complete variable domain, with remaining parts taken from reference TRBV9 and TRBJ2-3, reads DSGVTQTPKHLITATGQRVTLRCSPRSGDLSVYWYQQSLDQGLQFLIQYYNGEERAKGNILERFSAQQFPDLHSELNLSSLELGDSALYFCASRVYSVTLSTDTQYFGPGTRLTVL.

The V gene is TRBV29-1, the J gene TRBJ1-1, with unresolved D. The CDR3 contains 12 residues. Germline CDR1 is SQVTM and CDR2 is ANQGSEA. CDR3: CGGHLLNTEAFF. CDR3 bases: TGCGGCGGTCATCTTCTGAACACTGAAGCTTTCTTT. The complete variable domain, with remaining parts taken from reference TRBV29-1 and TRBJ1-1, reads SAVISQKPSRDICQRGTSLTIQCQVDSQVTMMFWYRQQPGQSLTLIATANQGSEATYESGFVIDKFPISRPNLTFSTLTVSNMSPEDSSIYLCGGHLLNTEAFFGQGTRLTVV.

Remarks on this clonotype: A read error is possible here, since a much larger clone lies one base away. The gene calls are TRBV2 and TRBJ2-5, with 10 positions matching TRBD2. Germline V CDR1 and CDR2: SNHLY, FYNNEI. This CDR3 is 14 amino acids long. V was pared by 9 bases and J by 7 bases, with 11 bases of the junction left unmatched. The DNA for the CDR3 is TGTGCCAGAGAACCTAGCGGGGGCGGAGGGACCCAGTACTTC. Its protein is CAREPSGGGGTQYF.

V and J are TRBV7-2 and TRBJ2-1; no clear D. This CDR3 spans 13 amino acids. Germline V gene sequence: CDR1 SGHTA, CDR2 FQGNSA. Trimming took 1 base from V and 11 from J, leaving 12 bases between them. As DNA, the CDR3 is TGTGCCAGCAGCTTAGACGCCAGCATAAAGCAGTTCTTC. This codes for CASSLDASIKQFF.

V is TRBV19 and J is TRBJ2-1; unclear D gene. Per germline, CDR1 LNHDA and CDR2 SQIVND (reference sequence). This CDR3 has 14 residues. Trimming removed 6 bases at V and 5 bases at J, with 14 bases between. The CDR3 region is CASRSGGNNNEQFF. CDR3 coding DNA: TGTGCCAGTAGATCTGGTGGGAACAACAATGAGCAGTTCTTC. The entire variable domain, with the rest obtained from reference TRBV19 and TRBJ2-1, is as follows: DGGITQSPKYLFRKEGQNVTLSCEQNLNHDAMYWYRQDPGQGLRLIYYSQIVNDFQKGDIAEGYSVSREKKESFPLTVTSAQKNPTAFYLCASRSGGNNNEQFFGPGTRLTVL.

This clonotype appeared a few times. The rearrangement joins TRBV20-1 to TRBJ2-7, with 9 bases matching TRBD2. V trimming: 1 base; J trimming: 5 bases; junction bases outside the gene matches: 12. The CDR3 sequence is 16 residues long. In germline, CDR1 is DFQATT, CDR2 SNEGSKA (reference sequence). The CDR3 loop reads CSARGYKAGGIHEQYF. The CDR3 region has the DNA TGCAGTGCTAGAGGCTACAAAGCGGGAGGTATCCACGAGCAGTACTTC.

This clonotype was seen more than once but under ten times. The chain uses TRBV3-1 and TRBJ1-6; D is uncertain. V was trimmed by 6 bases and J by 7 bases, leaving 13 bases between them. The CDR3 loop spans 14 amino acids. Per the germline V gene, CDR1 is LGHDT and CDR2 is YNNKEL (reference sequence). CDR3 nucleotide sequence: TGTGCCAGCAGTATGAGGTCGGGGAATTCACCCCTCCACTTT. Its translation is CASSMRSGNSPLHF.

Worth noting for this clonotype: At one end, the junction sequence differs from germline, possibly due to a read error. The rearrangement uses TRBV20-1 and TRBJ2-5, with a tentative D call TRBD2 (6 bases). The V gene's germline CDR1 is DFQATT and CDR2 SNEGSKA (reference sequence). CDR3 length equals 13 residues. This CDR3 reads CSARVGAGNEQYF. In nucleotides, the CDR3 is TGCAGTGCCAGAGTGGGAGCGGGCAATGAGCAGTACTTC.

At least ten counts were recorded for this clonotype. The CDR3: CASSLFSDGDYNEQFF. CDR3 bases: TGTGCCAGCAGCTTATTTAGCGACGGTGACTACAATGAGCAGTTCTTC. The chain uses TRBV7-9 and TRBJ2-1, with TRBD2 as a possible D gene (5 bases). Looked up from germline, CDR1 is SEHNR and CDR2 is FQNEAQ (reference sequence). This CDR3 spans 16 amino acids. The V and J ends lost 2 bases and 3 bases respectively, with 14 bases between them.

This clonotype was found a few times. This chain uses TRBV7-2 with TRBJ2-3; weak D call: TRBD2 (6 bases). Germline CDR1 SGHTA, CDR2 FQGNSA. Trimming removed 4 bases from V and 6 bases from J, with 8 bases in between. The CDR3 is made up of 12 amino acids. CDR3 protein: CASSWGGDTQYF. The CDR3, as DNA: TGTGCCAGCAGCTGGGGAGGCGATACGCAGTATTTT.

This clonotype has just a few counts. CDR3 sequence (DNA): TGTGCCTGGAGTCCCGACAGGGGGGACTATGGCTACACCTTC. Translating gives CAWSPDRGDYGYTF. The chain links TRBV30 to TRBJ1-2, with 9 bases fitting TRBD1. After removal of 2 bases from V and 3 bases from J, the junction contained 4 bases not matched to a gene. CDR1 is GTSNPN and CDR2 is SVGIG in the germline V gene (reference sequence). The CDR3 totals 14 residues.

The CDR3 DNA reads TGCAGTGCTAGGGCTAGCGGAACCGCGAACACCGGGGAGCTGTTTTTT. Protein sequence: CSARASGTANTGELFF. The chain has TRBV20-1 and TRBJ2-2; 7 bases align to TRBD2. The CDR3 is 16 residues long. Germline lookup yields CDR1 DFQATT and CDR2 SNEGSKA (reference sequence). Unmatched junction bases numbered 7, after V lost 3 bases and J lost 0 bases.

This clonotype has a handful of counts. The chain has TRBV27 and TRBJ2-1, with 9 bases identical to TRBD2. Germline V lookup: CDR1 MNHEY, CDR2 SMNVEV (reference sequence). Germline trimming cut 4 bases from V and 5 bases from J; bases unmatched to any gene: 9. This CDR3 is 16 amino acids long. Here the CDR3 reads CASSSRREGRNNEQFF. As DNA, the CDR3 is TGTGCCAGCAGTTCCCGGCGGGAGGGCCGGAACAATGAGCAGTTCTTC.

The chain is built from TRBV7-9 and TRBJ2-3; 8 bases are shared with TRBD1. The ends lost 5 bases at V and 11 bases at J; junction bases unmatched: 12. Germline CDR1 is SEHNR and CDR2 is FQNEAQ (reference sequence). CDR3 length: 14 amino acids. The CDR3 DNA reads as TGTGCCAGCAGCGTACAGGGGGACGGCGGCGGGCAGTATTTT. Protein product: CASSVQGDGGGQYF.

This clonotype was picked up one time. This chain connects TRBV29-1 to TRBJ1-1, with 7 nucleotides matching TRBD1. The germline V gene encodes CDR1 SQVTM and CDR2 ANQGSEA. The CDR3 sequence is 14 residues long. Unmatched junction bases numbered 9, after V lost 4 bases and J lost 4 bases. The CDR3 bases are TGCAGCGTTGGGTTTTGGGACAGCCCCACTGAAGCTTTCTTT. This encodes CSVGFWDSPTEAFF.

V usage is TRBV5-1 and J usage is TRBJ2-1; tentatively, D is TRBD1 or TRBD2 (5 bases each). Deletions cut 4 bases from V and 3 bases from J, with 14 bases between. This CDR3 is built from 15 residues. Germline values: CDR1 SGHRS, CDR2 YFSETQ. In DNA, the CDR3 is TGCGCCAGCAGCGGTCCGGGACGGGTCTACAATGAGCAGTTCTTC. Translated: CASSGPGRVYNEQFF.

The gene calls are TRBV25-1 and TRBJ2-1; TRBD1 is a possible D gene (5 bases). The CDR3 runs to 17 residues. The germline CDR1 and CDR2 sequences are MGHDK and SYGVNS. V was shortened by 8 bases and J by 6 bases, with 26 bases between the two germline ends. Here the CDR3 reads CASLGAGIVQKGNEQFF. CDR3 bases: TGTGCCAGCTTAGGGGCAGGGATCGTCCAAAAGGGCAATGAGCAGTTCTTC.